These T cell receptor beta chains were read from a single sample in a study of T cells expressing NK-cell markers. TCRdb re-called the 5' RACE reads and gives one entry per CDR3 protein, without DNA. This sample carries about 160,000 distinct CDR3 sequences, with 20% going to the ten biggest clones. The sequenced sample was blood T cells: a sorted CD56 or NKG2C T cell subset, CD4+ or CD8+ T cells, or bulk PBMC T cells (not recorded which). These receptors all stem from a man aged 18 to 69 in good health. CDR3s include the opening cysteine and the closing phenylalanine or tryptophan. Only part of the rows carry a size: once, few, many, or a class if the clone is expanded.

cdr3_aa	v_call	j_call	clone_size
CASSFSMVGSLSYNEQFF	TRBV27	TRBJ2-1	-
CASGDSEYSYTF	TRBV12-5	TRBJ1-2	-
CASSSAGEPTNEKLFF	TRBV2	TRBJ1-4	-
CATSDLQAGETQYF	TRBV24-1	TRBJ2-5	-
CASSFIWTSSNQPQHF	TRBV28	TRBJ1-5	-
CSASTGIYYGYTF	TRBV20-1	TRBJ1-2	-
CASSYVPGTTDTQYF	TRBV5-4	TRBJ2-3	-
CSARDGDTTKANYGYTF	TRBV20-1	TRBJ1-2	-
CSARDRQGNQPQHF	TRBV20-1	TRBJ1-5	-
CATSDGTGMDGYTF	TRBV24-1	TRBJ1-2	-
CASRADRRYTDTQYF	TRBV2	TRBJ2-3	-
CASSLSAGGNEQFF	TRBV5-4	TRBJ2-1	-
CASSYVIREQFF	TRBV6-6	TRBJ2-1	-
CSASPPGTDHQPQHF	TRBV20-1	TRBJ1-5	-
CASSYSDRPGYGYTF	TRBV6-2/TRBV6-3	TRBJ1-2	-
CASSLGAPSSYNEQFF	TRBV13	TRBJ2-1	-
CASSLGALGDNGEAFF	TRBV13	TRBJ1-1	-
CASSLGRPTEKWRYEQYF	TRBV11-2	TRBJ2-7	-
CASSLPGRTEAFF	TRBV12-3/TRBV12-4	TRBJ1-1	-
CASSQVPYTAMNTEAFF	TRBV3-1	TRBJ1-1	-
CASREWTDTGELFF	TRBV7-9	TRBJ2-2	-
CASSLSARGMTDTQYF	TRBV27	TRBJ2-3	-
CASSTGLEIYEQYF	TRBV11-1	TRBJ2-7	-
CSAKKTSGGGTDTQYF	TRBV20-1	TRBJ2-3	-
CASSSIRSGGITDTQYF	TRBV5-6	TRBJ2-3	-
CASSAHRGTEPQHF	TRBV2	TRBJ1-5	-
CASSLGLGGNTGELFF	TRBV11-2	TRBJ2-2	-
CASSINDRVNSPLHF	TRBV19	TRBJ1-6	-
CAIGQVSYEQYF	TRBV10-3	TRBJ2-7	-
CASSQTQGLSYEQYF	TRBV5-1	TRBJ2-7	-
CASSLDGTYEQYF	TRBV5-5	TRBJ2-7	-
CASTGPQLTEAFF	TRBV6-1	TRBJ1-1	-
CASHRAGSTDTQYF	TRBV12-2	TRBJ2-3	-
CASSLGGRGNQPQHF	TRBV27	TRBJ1-5	-
CASSESNRGSMNTEAFF	TRBV2	TRBJ1-1	-
CASSVLGGAGDTQYF	TRBV6-4	TRBJ2-3	-
CASTRSGPPLNSGYTF	TRBV2	TRBJ1-2	-
CATSQNRGNSEFNYGYTF	TRBV15	TRBJ1-2	-
CASSPPGGGGNTIYF	TRBV4-2	TRBJ1-3	-
CASSVGGVSGELFF	TRBV9	TRBJ2-2	-
CASSQGLASYEQYF	TRBV3-1	TRBJ2-7	-
CASSPSGGAWQETQYF	TRBV12-3/TRBV12-4	TRBJ2-5	-
CATSETGSNQPQHF	TRBV24-1	TRBJ1-5	-
CASSLSRGTGFSGELFF	TRBV27	TRBJ2-2	-
CSAREDHGGPSTDTQYF	TRBV29-1	TRBJ2-3	medium-sized